This TCR beta chain was retrieved from a study of blood T cell repertoires in COVID-19. This clone occurred a few times. The same CDR3 also results from other DNA sequences found in this sample. CDR1 is SNHLY, CDR2 FYNNEI, per germline. CDR3 size: 14 residues. The V gene end was trimmed by 3 bases and the J gene end by 3 bases; junction bases not matched to a gene: 1. Sequenced by immunoSEQ multiplex PCR; TCRdb stores in-frame clones only, minus some. The data contain about 220,000 clones, more than 70% of them seen just once; the ten biggest clones take up 3% to 4.5%. The sample was peripheral blood. This receptor was identified in a woman older than 75 with acute or convalescent COVID-19. The chain joins TRBV2 to TRBJ2-1, with 8 nucleotides matching TRBD1. CDR3 DNA: TGTGCCAGCAGTGAGGACAGGGTCTACAATGAGCAGTTCTTC. It specifies CASSEDRVYNEQFF.